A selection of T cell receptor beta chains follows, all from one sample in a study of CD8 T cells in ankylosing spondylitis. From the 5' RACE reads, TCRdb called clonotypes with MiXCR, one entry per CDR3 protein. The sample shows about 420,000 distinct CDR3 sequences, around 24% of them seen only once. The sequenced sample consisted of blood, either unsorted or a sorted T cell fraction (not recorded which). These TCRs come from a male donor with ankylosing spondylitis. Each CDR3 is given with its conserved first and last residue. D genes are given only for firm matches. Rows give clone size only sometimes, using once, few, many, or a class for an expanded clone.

CDR3 DNA: TGTGCCAGCAGTGAATATAAAGGGGGAGAGACCCAGTACTTC
CDR3 protein: CASSEYKGGETQYF
J gene: TRBJ2-5
V gene: TRBV25-1
D gene: NA
clone size: NA

CDR3 DNA: TGCAGTGCTGGACAGGGGACAGATACGCAGTATTTT
CDR3 protein: CSAGQGTDTQYF
J gene: TRBJ2-3
V gene: TRBV20-1
D gene: TRBD1
clone size: NA

CDR3 DNA: TGTGCCAGCAGTTTGCGGGTTTTCCAAGAGACCCAGTACTTC
CDR3 protein: CASSLRVFQETQYF
J gene: TRBJ2-5
V gene: TRBV13
D gene: NA
clone size: NA

CDR3 DNA: TGTGCCAGCAGTCACCTTCTAGCGGGAGAAGATACGCAGTATTTT
CDR3 protein: CASSHLLAGEDTQYF
J gene: TRBJ2-3
V gene: TRBV27
D gene: TRBD2
clone size: few

CDR3 DNA: TGCGCCACCCATGGGGGGACCGGGGAGCTGTTTTTT
CDR3 protein: CATHGGTGELFF
J gene: TRBJ2-2
V gene: TRBV10-2
D gene: NA
clone size: few

CDR3 DNA: TGCAGTGCTAGGCCTTTAGCCTCCCATTACGAGCAGTACTTC
CDR3 protein: CSARPLASHYEQYF
J gene: TRBJ2-7
V gene: TRBV20-1
D gene: NA
clone size: NA

CDR3 DNA: TGTGCCAGCAGCCAAGGGAGGGGGACAGGGGCCTACGAGCAGTACTTC
CDR3 protein: CASSQGRGTGAYEQYF
J gene: TRBJ2-7
V gene: TRBV3-1
D gene: TRBD1
clone size: few

CDR3 DNA: TGTGCCAGCAGGGGTAGGACTAGCGGGAATTACAATGAGCAGTTCTTC
CDR3 protein: CASRGRTSGNYNEQFF
J gene: TRBJ2-1
V gene: TRBV28
D gene: TRBD2
clone size: few

CDR3 DNA: TGTGCCAGCAGCCCTGCTTACTTCGAAGGTGAGCAGTTCTTC
CDR3 protein: CASSPAYFEGEQFF
J gene: TRBJ2-1
V gene: TRBV12-3/TRBV12-4
D gene: NA
clone size: few

CDR3 DNA: TGTGCCAGCAGCCCATTAGGGACCTACGAGCAGTACTTC
CDR3 protein: CASSPLGTYEQYF
J gene: TRBJ2-7
V gene: TRBV7-8
D gene: NA
clone size: few

CDR3 DNA: TGTGCCAGCCACCGGGACTTACTTCAGCCCCAGCATTTT
CDR3 protein: CASHRDLLQPQHF
J gene: TRBJ1-5
V gene: TRBV2
D gene: NA
clone size: NA

CDR3 DNA: TGCAGTAAGTGGAGGACACCAGATACGCAGTATTTT
CDR3 protein: CSKWRTPDTQYF
J gene: TRBJ2-3
V gene: TRBV20-1
D gene: NA
clone size: once

CDR3 DNA: TGTGCCAGCGCATCCCCGGGTCCCACGGGCTACGAGCAGTACTTC
CDR3 protein: CASASPGPTGYEQYF
J gene: TRBJ2-7
V gene: TRBV25-1
D gene: NA
clone size: NA

CDR3 DNA: TGTGCCAGCAGCTTAGTAGGACAGTCCTACACAGATACGCAGTATTTT
CDR3 protein: CASSLVGQSYTDTQYF
J gene: TRBJ2-3
V gene: TRBV7-9
D gene: NA
clone size: NA

CDR3 DNA: TGCAGTGCTAGAGTACGCACCGGGGAGCTGTTTTTT
CDR3 protein: CSARVRTGELFF
J gene: TRBJ2-2
V gene: TRBV20-1
D gene: NA
clone size: few

CDR3 DNA: TGTGCCAGCAGTGCCGGGACAGGGGGTAGACGGAATCAGCCCCAGCATTTT
CDR3 protein: CASSAGTGGRRNQPQHF
J gene: TRBJ1-5
V gene: TRBV12-3/TRBV12-4
D gene: TRBD1
clone size: NA

CDR3 DNA: TGCGCCAGCAGCCCCTCTAGCGGGAGAGGCCACAATGAGCAGTTCTTC
CDR3 protein: CASSPSSGRGHNEQFF
J gene: TRBJ2-1
V gene: TRBV5-1
D gene: TRBD2
clone size: few

CDR3 DNA: TGTGCCAGCAGCTTTGATCAGGGGGCTGGCACTGAAGCTTTCTTT
CDR3 protein: CASSFDQGAGTEAFF
J gene: TRBJ1-1
V gene: TRBV28
D gene: TRBD1
clone size: NA

CDR3 DNA: TGCAGCGTTAAGCCGCCGGGACAGGAGTGGAATGAGCAGTTCTTC
CDR3 protein: CSVKPPGQEWNEQFF
J gene: TRBJ2-1
V gene: TRBV29-1
D gene: TRBD1
clone size: NA

CDR3 DNA: TGTGCCAGCAGCTTAGGGTGGGGACCAAATAACAATGAGCAGTTCTTC
CDR3 protein: CASSLGWGPNNNEQFF
J gene: TRBJ2-1
V gene: TRBV11-2
D gene: NA
clone size: NA

CDR3 DNA: TGCAGCGTGCAGCCGGGACAGGGGTTCAATGAGCAGTTCTTC
CDR3 protein: CSVQPGQGFNEQFF
J gene: TRBJ2-1
V gene: TRBV29-1
D gene: TRBD1
clone size: NA

CDR3 DNA: TGTGCCAGCACCGATCCCGGGGGGGCCAACGTCCTGACTTTC
CDR3 protein: CASTDPGGANVLTF
J gene: TRBJ2-6
V gene: TRBV6-2/TRBV6-3
D gene: NA
clone size: NA

CDR3 DNA: TGTGCCAGCAGGACGACAGGGATGAACACTGAAGCTTTCTTT
CDR3 protein: CASRTTGMNTEAFF
J gene: TRBJ1-1
V gene: TRBV12-3/TRBV12-4
D gene: TRBD1
clone size: NA

CDR3 DNA: TGCAGTATTGATTGGGCCTCCCAAGAGACCCAGTACTTC
CDR3 protein: CSIDWASQETQYF
J gene: TRBJ2-5
V gene: TRBV29-1
D gene: NA
clone size: NA

CDR3 DNA: TGTGCCAGCAGCTTAACTTGGTTTAACACCGGGGAGCTGTTTTTT
CDR3 protein: CASSLTWFNTGELFF
J gene: TRBJ2-2
V gene: TRBV7-9
D gene: NA
clone size: NA

CDR3 DNA: TGTGCCAGCAGCGTAGCTTCCCAGGGCGCCATTGAAGCTTTCTTT
CDR3 protein: CASSVASQGAIEAFF
J gene: TRBJ1-1
V gene: TRBV9
D gene: NA
clone size: few

CDR3 DNA: TGTGCCAGCAGCTCGAAGACTAGCAGGAGGAGCACAGATACGCAGTATTTT
CDR3 protein: CASSSKTSRRSTDTQYF
J gene: TRBJ2-3
V gene: TRBV11-2
D gene: TRBD2
clone size: few

CDR3 DNA: TGTGCCAGCAGCTTAACAGCGTCCACTCGAGGCACCATATATTTT
CDR3 protein: CASSLTASTRGTIYF
J gene: TRBJ1-3
V gene: TRBV7-3
D gene: NA
clone size: NA

CDR3 DNA: TGCGCCAGCAGCTTGAGCGCGCAGGGGAGTACTACGCAGTATTTT
CDR3 protein: CASSLSAQGSTTQYF
J gene: TRBJ2-3
V gene: TRBV5-1
D gene: NA
clone size: NA

CDR3 DNA: TGCAGTGCTCCCGGGACAACGGGCAATCAGCCCCAGCATTTT
CDR3 protein: CSAPGTTGNQPQHF
J gene: TRBJ1-5
V gene: TRBV20-1
D gene: NA
clone size: NA

CDR3 DNA: TGTGCCAGCAGTTTACCGTCAGGATCGGCTTTCTTT
CDR3 protein: CASSLPSGSAFF
J gene: TRBJ1-1
V gene: TRBV12-3/TRBV12-4
D gene: NA
clone size: NA

CDR3 DNA: TGTGCCTGGAGTGAGGGGTCGGAGTATAATTCACCCCTCCACTTT
CDR3 protein: CAWSEGSEYNSPLHF
J gene: TRBJ1-6
V gene: TRBV30
D gene: NA
clone size: few

CDR3 DNA: TGTGCCAGCAGCCGACAGGGGGTTTCTGAAGCTTTCTTT
CDR3 protein: CASSRQGVSEAFF
J gene: TRBJ1-1
V gene: TRBV4-2
D gene: TRBD1
clone size: few

CDR3 DNA: TGCGCCAGCAGCCAAGATCGGCCGGGGAGGACCCAGTACTTC
CDR3 protein: CASSQDRPGRTQYF
J gene: TRBJ2-5
V gene: TRBV4-1
D gene: NA
clone size: few

CDR3 DNA: TGTGCCAGCACCACCCCCCGGGGGGACAATGAGCAGTTCTTC
CDR3 protein: CASTTPRGDNEQFF
J gene: TRBJ2-1
V gene: TRBV28
D gene: TRBD2
clone size: few

CDR3 DNA: TGTGCCAGCAGCCCACCGATAACTGACAGACAAGAGACCCAGTACTTC
CDR3 protein: CASSPPITDRQETQYF
J gene: TRBJ2-5
V gene: TRBV28
D gene: NA
clone size: NA

CDR3 DNA: TGTGCCAGCAGCCCAAGGGACAGGTCGAACGAGCAGTACTTC
CDR3 protein: CASSPRDRSNEQYF
J gene: TRBJ2-7
V gene: TRBV7-3
D gene: TRBD1
clone size: NA

CDR3 DNA: TGTGCCAGCAGCTTAGTAGGGAATAACTATGGCTACACCTTC
CDR3 protein: CASSLVGNNYGYTF
J gene: TRBJ1-2
V gene: TRBV11-2
D gene: NA
clone size: NA

CDR3 DNA: TGTGCCACCGTACAGGAGGAGCCCACCTATGGCTACACCTTC
CDR3 protein: CATVQEEPTYGYTF
J gene: TRBJ1-2
V gene: TRBV21-1
D gene: NA
clone size: NA

CDR3 DNA: TGCGCCAGCACCACGAGGGGGTATAGCACAGATACGCAGTATTTT
CDR3 protein: CASTTRGYSTDTQYF
J gene: TRBJ2-3
V gene: TRBV5-1
D gene: NA
clone size: NA

CDR3 DNA: TGCAGCGTTGCTCTATGGGGGGCCAATCAGCCCCAGCATTTT
CDR3 protein: CSVALWGANQPQHF
J gene: TRBJ1-5
V gene: TRBV29-1
D gene: NA
clone size: few

CDR3 DNA: TGTGCCAGCAGTTTGGGGGGGAGAGGGACCGGGGAGCTGTTTTTT
CDR3 protein: CASSLGGRGTGELFF
J gene: TRBJ2-2
V gene: TRBV12-3/TRBV12-4
D gene: TRBD2
clone size: NA

CDR3 DNA: TGTGCCAGCTCCTGGTTCGCTCAAGAGACCCAGTACTTC
CDR3 protein: CASSWFAQETQYF
J gene: TRBJ2-5
V gene: TRBV18
D gene: NA
clone size: NA

CDR3 DNA: TGCAGTGCTAGAAGGGCTATGGCGGTAGAGGCCGAGCAGTACTTC
CDR3 protein: CSARRAMAVEAEQYF
J gene: TRBJ2-7
V gene: TRBV20-1
D gene: NA
clone size: NA

CDR3 DNA: TGTGCCAGCAACCCCTCTCCGGGCGGGAACACAGATACGCAGTATTTT
CDR3 protein: CASNPSPGGNTDTQYF
J gene: TRBJ2-3
V gene: TRBV12-3/TRBV12-4
D gene: NA
clone size: few

CDR3 DNA: TGTGCCAGCAGCGAGGACGGGAGGTCCTACAATGAGCAGTTCTTC
CDR3 protein: CASSEDGRSYNEQFF
J gene: TRBJ2-1
V gene: TRBV7-6
D gene: TRBD2
clone size: few

CDR3 DNA: TGCGCCAGCAGCCAGACAGGGGTTATGGGCGAGCAGTTCTTC
CDR3 protein: CASSQTGVMGEQFF
J gene: TRBJ2-1
V gene: TRBV4-3
D gene: TRBD1
clone size: many

CDR3 DNA: TGTGCCAGCAGGTGGGATACCTACACCGGGGAGCTGTTTTTT
CDR3 protein: CASRWDTYTGELFF
J gene: TRBJ2-2
V gene: TRBV2
D gene: NA
clone size: few

CDR3 DNA: TGTGCCAGCTCAGGGTACGATGAGCAGTTCTTC
CDR3 protein: CASSGYDEQFF
J gene: TRBJ2-1
V gene: TRBV9
D gene: NA
clone size: NA

CDR3 DNA: TGCGCCAGCACTAGGACGGGTGACTCCTACAATGAGCAGTTCTTC
CDR3 protein: CASTRTGDSYNEQFF
J gene: TRBJ2-1
V gene: TRBV5-1
D gene: NA
clone size: NA